A single sample is the source of the 2 T cell receptor beta chains below, sequenced in a study of shared clonotypes between healthy human individuals. Data came from immunoSEQ multiplex PCR; TCRdb stores just in-frame clones and leaves some out. The data show around 2,000,000 clones, roughly 94% seen once. The sequenced material came from naive CD4+ T cells sorted from blood. Subset reported: CD45RA+ positively selected. The receptors originated from a man in his late teens or twenties in good health.

V and J are TRBV5-1 and TRBJ2-1, with 8 positions matching TRBD2. Looked up from germline, CDR1 is SGHRS and CDR2 is YFSETQ. The CDR3 spans 20 residues. Trimming cost V 4 bases and J 0 bases; bases outside gene matches: 18. The CDR3 nucleotides are TGCGCCAGCAGCCCGAGGGCGGGGGGCTTTGCTGCCTTCTCCTACAATGAGCAGTTCTTC. As protein: CASSPRAGGFAAFSYNEQFF.

The rearrangement uses TRBV6-5 and TRBJ2-1, with 8 nucleotides matching TRBD2. This CDR3 spans 15 amino acids. The V and J ends lost 2 bases and 8 bases, in that order; junction bases with no gene match: 8. Looked up from germline, CDR1 is MNHEY and CDR2 is SVGAGI. The CDR3 DNA reads TGTGCCAGCAGTTACACCGGACTAGCTAGCGATGAGCAGTTCTTC. This translates into CASSYTGLASDEQFF.